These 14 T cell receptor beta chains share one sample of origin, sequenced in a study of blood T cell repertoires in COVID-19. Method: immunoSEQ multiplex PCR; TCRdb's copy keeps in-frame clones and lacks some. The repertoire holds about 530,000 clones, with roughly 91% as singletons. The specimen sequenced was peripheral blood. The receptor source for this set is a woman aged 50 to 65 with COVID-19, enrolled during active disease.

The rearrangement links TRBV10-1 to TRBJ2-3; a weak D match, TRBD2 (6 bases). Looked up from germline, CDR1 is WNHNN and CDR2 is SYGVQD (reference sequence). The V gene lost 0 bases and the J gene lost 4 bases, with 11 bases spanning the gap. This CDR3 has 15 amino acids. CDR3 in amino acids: CASSESGGLADTQYF. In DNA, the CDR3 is TGCGCCAGCAGTGAGTCTGGGGGGTTGGCAGATACGCAGTATTTT.

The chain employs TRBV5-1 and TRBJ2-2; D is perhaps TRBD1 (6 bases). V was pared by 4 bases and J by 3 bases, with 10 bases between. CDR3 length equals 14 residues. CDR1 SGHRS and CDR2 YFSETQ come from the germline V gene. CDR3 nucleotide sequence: TGCGCCAGCAGCCCCCCAGGGGACACCGGGGAGCTGTTTTTT. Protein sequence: CASSPPGDTGELFF.

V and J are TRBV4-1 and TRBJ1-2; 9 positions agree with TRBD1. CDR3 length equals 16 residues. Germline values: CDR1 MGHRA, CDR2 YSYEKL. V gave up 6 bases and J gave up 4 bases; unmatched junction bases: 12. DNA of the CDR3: TGCGCCAGCAGTCGACGGACAGGGGCGGATGGCTATGGCTACACCTTC. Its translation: CASSRRTGADGYGYTF.

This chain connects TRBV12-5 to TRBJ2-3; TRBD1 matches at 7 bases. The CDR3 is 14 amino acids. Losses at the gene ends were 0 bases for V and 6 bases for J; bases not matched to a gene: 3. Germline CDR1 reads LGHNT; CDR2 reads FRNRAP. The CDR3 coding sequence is TGTGCTAGTGGTTTGGTCGGACAGGAGGATACGCAGTATTTT. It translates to CASGLVGQEDTQYF.

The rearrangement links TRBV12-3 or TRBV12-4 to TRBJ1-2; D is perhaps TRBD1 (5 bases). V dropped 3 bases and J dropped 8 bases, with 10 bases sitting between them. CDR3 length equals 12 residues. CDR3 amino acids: CASSFGGVGYTF. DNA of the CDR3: TGTGCCAGCAGTTTTGGAGGGGTCGGCTACACCTTC.

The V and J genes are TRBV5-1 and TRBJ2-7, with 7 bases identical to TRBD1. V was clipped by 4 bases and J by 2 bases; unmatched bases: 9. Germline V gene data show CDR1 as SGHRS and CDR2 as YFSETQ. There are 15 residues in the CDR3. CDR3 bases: TGCGCCAGCAGCCCCCGAACGACAGGGACCTACGAGCAGTACTTC. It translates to CASSPRTTGTYEQYF.

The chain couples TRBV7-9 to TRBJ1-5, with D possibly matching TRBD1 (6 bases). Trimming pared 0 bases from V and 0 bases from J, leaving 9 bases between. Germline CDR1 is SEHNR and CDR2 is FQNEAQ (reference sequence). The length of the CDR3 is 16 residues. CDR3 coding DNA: TGTGCCAGCAGCTTAGCGGGGGCTTATAGCAATCAGCCCCAGCATTTT. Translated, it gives CASSLAGAYSNQPQHF. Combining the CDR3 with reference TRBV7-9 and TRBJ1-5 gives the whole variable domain DTGVSQNPRHKITKRGQNVTFRCDPISEHNRLYWYRQTLGQGPEFLTYFQNEAQLEKSRLLSDRFSAERPKGSFSTLEIQRTEQGDSAMYLCASSLAGAYSNQPQHFGDGTRLSIL.

The CDR3 reads CASSGRDRESGTEAFF. CDR3 in DNA: TGTGCCAGCAGTGGCCGGGACAGGGAGTCGGGCACTGAAGCTTTCTTT. The chain recombines TRBV6-1 with TRBJ1-1; 9 bases map to TRBD1. Germline V gene sequence: CDR1 MNHNS, CDR2 SASEGT. The CDR3 is 16 residues long. V dropped 4 bases and J dropped 4; count of bases not matched to a gene: 10.

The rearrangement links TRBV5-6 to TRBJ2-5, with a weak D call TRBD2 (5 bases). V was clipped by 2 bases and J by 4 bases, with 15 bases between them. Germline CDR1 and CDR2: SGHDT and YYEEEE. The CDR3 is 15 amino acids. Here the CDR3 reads CASSFERVVGETQYF. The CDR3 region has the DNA TGTGCCAGCAGCTTCGAGAGGGTGGTGGGAGAGACCCAGTACTTC.

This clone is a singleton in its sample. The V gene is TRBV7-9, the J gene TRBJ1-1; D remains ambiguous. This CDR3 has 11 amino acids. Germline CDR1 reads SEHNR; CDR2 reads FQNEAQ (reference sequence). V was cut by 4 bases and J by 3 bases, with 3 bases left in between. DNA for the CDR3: TGTGCCAGCAGCTCCTACACTGAAGCTTTCTTT. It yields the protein CASSSYTEAFF. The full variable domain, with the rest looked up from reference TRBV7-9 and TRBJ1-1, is DTGVSQNPRHKITKRGQNVTFRCDPISEHNRLYWYRQTLGQGPEFLTYFQNEAQLEKSRLLSDRFSAERPKGSFSTLEIQRTEQGDSAMYLCASSSYTEAFFGQGTRLTVV.

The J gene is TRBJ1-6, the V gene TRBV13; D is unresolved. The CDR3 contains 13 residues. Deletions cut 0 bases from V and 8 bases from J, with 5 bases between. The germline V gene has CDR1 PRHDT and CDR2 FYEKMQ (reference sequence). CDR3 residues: CASSLGAYSPLHF. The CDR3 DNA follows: TGTGCCAGCAGCTTAGGAGCGTATTCACCCCTCCACTTT. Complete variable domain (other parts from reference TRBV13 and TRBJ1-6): AAGVIQSPRHLIKEKRETATLKCYPIPRHDTVYWYQQGPGQDPQFLISFYEKMQSDKGSIPDRFSAQQFSDYHSELNMSSLELGDSALYFCASSLGAYSPLHFGNGTRLTVT.

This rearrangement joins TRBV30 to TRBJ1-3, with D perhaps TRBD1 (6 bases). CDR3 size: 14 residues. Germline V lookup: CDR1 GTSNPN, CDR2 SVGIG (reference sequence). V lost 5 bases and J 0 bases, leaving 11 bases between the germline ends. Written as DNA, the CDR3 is TGTGCCTGGGCTGGGGGGGCCTCTGGAAACACCATATATTTT. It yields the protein CAWAGGASGNTIYF.

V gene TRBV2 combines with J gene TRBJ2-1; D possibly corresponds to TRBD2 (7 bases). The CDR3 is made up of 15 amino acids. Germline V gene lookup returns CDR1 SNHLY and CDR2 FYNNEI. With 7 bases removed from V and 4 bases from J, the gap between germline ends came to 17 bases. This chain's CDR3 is CASMGGGGQYNEQFF. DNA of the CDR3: TGTGCCAGCATGGGGGGCGGGGGTCAATACAATGAGCAGTTCTTC.

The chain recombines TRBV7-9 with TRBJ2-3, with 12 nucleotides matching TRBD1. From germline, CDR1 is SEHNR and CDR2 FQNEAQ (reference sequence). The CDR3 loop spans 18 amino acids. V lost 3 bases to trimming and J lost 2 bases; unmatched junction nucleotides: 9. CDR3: CASSFGTGGLANTDTQYF. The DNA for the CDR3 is TGTGCCAGCAGCTTCGGGACAGGGGGCCTGGCTAACACAGATACGCAGTATTTT.